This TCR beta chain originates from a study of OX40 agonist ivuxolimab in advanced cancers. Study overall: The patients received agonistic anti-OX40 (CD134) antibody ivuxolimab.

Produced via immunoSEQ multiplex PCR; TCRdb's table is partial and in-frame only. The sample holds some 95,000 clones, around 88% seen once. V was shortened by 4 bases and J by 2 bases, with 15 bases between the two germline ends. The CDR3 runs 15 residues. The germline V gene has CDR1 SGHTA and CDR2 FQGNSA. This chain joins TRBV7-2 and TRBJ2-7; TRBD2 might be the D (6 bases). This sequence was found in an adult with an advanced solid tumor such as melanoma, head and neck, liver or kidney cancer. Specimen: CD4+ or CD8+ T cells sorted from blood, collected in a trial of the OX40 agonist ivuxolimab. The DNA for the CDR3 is TGTGCCAGCAGCTACCCCCAAGGAGGGGCCTACGAGCAGTACTTC. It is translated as CASSYPQGGAYEQYF.